The 10 T cell receptor beta chains below come from one sample, sequenced in a study of cytomegalovirus exposure and HLA in healthy donors. Here immunoSEQ multiplex PCR was the method, and the copy in TCRdb shows in-frame clones only, minus some. The data show 71,000 or so clones, around 94% seen once. Sequencing input: PBMCs. The receptors come from a woman under 30 in good health and CMV-seropositive.

This sequence joins TRBV7-3 and TRBJ2-7; 8 nucleotides match TRBD2. V shed 6 bases, J shed 1 base, and the junction held 5 bases outside the gene matches. The CDR3 sequence is 14 residues long. CDR1 and CDR2 (germline): SGHTA, FQGTGA. The CDR3 is CASRVAGGSYEQYF. CDR3 coding DNA: TGTGCCAGCAGGGTGGCGGGAGGATCCTACGAGCAGTACTTC.

This rearrangement joins TRBV30 to TRBJ1-1; D ambiguous. The CDR3 has 11 residues. Germline assignment: CDR1 GTSNPN and CDR2 SVGIG (reference sequence). V lost 6 bases and J lost 3, with 8 bases in between. CDR3 region: CACSLYTEAFF. CDR3 nucleotide sequence: TGTGCCTGCAGTCTGTACACTGAAGCTTTCTTT.

V and J are TRBV27 and TRBJ1-5, with D perhaps matching TRBD1 (5 bases). CDR1 is MNHEY and CDR2 is SMNVEV in the germline V gene (reference sequence). CDR3 length equals 13 residues. V was pared by 5 bases and J by 7 bases, with 12 bases between. CDR3 sequence: CASSRQIGQPQHF. CDR3 DNA: TGTGCCAGCAGTCGACAGATAGGGCAGCCCCAGCATTTT.

The chain employs TRBV7-2 and TRBJ1-2, with a possible D match to TRBD1 (5 bases). V lost 3 bases and J lost 4, with 15 bases in between. Germline CDR1 SGHTA, CDR2 FQGNSA. The CDR3 sequence is 15 residues long. This CDR3 is CASSLARDSPYGYTF. The CDR3 region has the DNA TGTGCCAGCAGCTTGGCGAGGGACTCACCCTATGGCTACACCTTC.

The chain links TRBV7-8 to TRBJ2-3, with D possibly being TRBD1 (6 bases). Between the trimmed V and J ends, which lost 1 base and 1 base, there was a span of 9 bases. Germline-derived CDR1 and CDR2 are SGHVS and FQNEAQ. The CDR3 spans 15 residues. CDR3 sequence reads: CASSLENRGTDTQYF. The CDR3 DNA sequence: TGTGCCAGCAGCTTAGAGAACAGGGGCACAGATACGCAGTATTTT. The variable domain in full, completed from reference TRBV7-8 and TRBJ2-3, reads GAGVSQSPRYKVAKRGQDVALRCDPISGHVSLFWYQQALGQGPEFLTYFQNEAQLDKSGLPSDRFFAERPEGSVSTLKIQRTQQEDSAVYLCASSLENRGTDTQYFGPGTRLTVL.

The V call is TRBV7-2, the J call TRBJ1-1, with a tentative D call TRBD1 (6 bases). Germline CDR1 is SGHTA and CDR2 is FQGNSA. This CDR3 comprises 15 residues. V was trimmed by 0 bases and J by 8 bases, leaving 16 bases between them. The CDR3 DNA reads TGTGCCAGCAGCTTAGCGCCGGGACAAGGCTCGGAAGCTTTCTTT. Protein product: CASSLAPGQGSEAFF. Full variable domain (rest looked up from reference TRBV7-2 and TRBJ1-1): GAGVSQSPSNKVTEKGKDVELRCDPISGHTALYWYRQSLGQGLEFLIYFQGNSAPDKSGLPSDRFSAERTGGSVSTLTIQRTQQEDSAVYLCASSLAPGQGSEAFFGQGTRLTVV.

The table lists this clone with a few counts. This chain links TRBV5-1 with TRBJ1-1; unclear D gene. The germline gives CDR1 SGHRS, CDR2 YFSETQ. V was clipped by 4 bases and J by 5 bases, with 12 bases between them. The length of the CDR3 is 13 residues. The CDR3 is CASSTSPGTEAFF. In DNA, the CDR3 is TGCGCCAGCAGCACATCCCCCGGGACTGAAGCTTTCTTT.

The rearrangement links TRBV4-1 to TRBJ1-2; 10 bases agree with TRBD1. The germline gives CDR1 MGHRA, CDR2 YSYEKL. The CDR3 runs 16 residues. Trimming took 4 bases from V and 4 from J; bases not matched to a gene: 9. This chain's CDR3 is CASSPSGGQGSYGYTF. CDR3 DNA: TGCGCCAGCAGCCCCTCGGGGGGACAGGGGTCCTATGGCTACACCTTC.

This chain links TRBV14 with TRBJ1-6; possibly TRBD1 for D (6 bases). Trimming stripped 4 bases from V and 7 bases from J, with 11 bases between. Per germline, CDR1 SGHDN and CDR2 FVKESK. The CDR3 consists of 14 residues. The CDR3 coding sequence is TGTGCCAGCAGCCCAATAGGGGGAAATTCACCCCTCCACTTT. Its translation is CASSPIGGNSPLHF.

The chain has TRBV6-6 and TRBJ1-1, with D hard to call. The CDR3 spans 14 residues. Trimming left V 8 bases short and J 0 bases short, with 13 bases between. Germline V gene data show CDR1 as MNHNY and CDR2 as SVGAGI (reference sequence). CDR3 protein: CASYLKSLNTEAFF. The CDR3 nucleotides are TGTGCCAGCTACTTAAAATCCCTGAACACTGAAGCTTTCTTT.